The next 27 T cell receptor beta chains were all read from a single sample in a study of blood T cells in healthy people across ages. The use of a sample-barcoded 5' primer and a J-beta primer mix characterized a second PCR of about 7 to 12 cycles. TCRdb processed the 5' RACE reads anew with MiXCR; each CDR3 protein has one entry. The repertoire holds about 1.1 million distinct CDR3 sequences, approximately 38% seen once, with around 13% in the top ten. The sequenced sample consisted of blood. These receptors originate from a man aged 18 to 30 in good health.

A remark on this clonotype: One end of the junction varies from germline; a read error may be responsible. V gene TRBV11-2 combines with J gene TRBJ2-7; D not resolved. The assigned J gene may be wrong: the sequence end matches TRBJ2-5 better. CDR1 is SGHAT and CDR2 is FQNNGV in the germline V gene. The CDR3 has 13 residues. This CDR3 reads CANSTTRTGTQYF. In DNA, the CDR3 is TGTGCCAACAGCACAACTCGGACGGGGACCCAGTACTTC.

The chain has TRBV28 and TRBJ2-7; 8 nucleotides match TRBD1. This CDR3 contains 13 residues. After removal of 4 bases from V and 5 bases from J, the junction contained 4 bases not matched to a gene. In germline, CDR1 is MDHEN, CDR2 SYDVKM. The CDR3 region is CASSSLDRDEQYF. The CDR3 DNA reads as TGTGCCAGCAGTTCACTGGACAGGGACGAGCAGTACTTC. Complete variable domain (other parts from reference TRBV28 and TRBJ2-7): DVKVTQSSRYLVKRTGEKVFLECVQDMDHENMFWYRQDPGLGLRLIYFSYDVKMKEKGDIPEGYSVSREKKERFSLILESASTNQTSMYLCASSSLDRDEQYFGPGTRLTVT.

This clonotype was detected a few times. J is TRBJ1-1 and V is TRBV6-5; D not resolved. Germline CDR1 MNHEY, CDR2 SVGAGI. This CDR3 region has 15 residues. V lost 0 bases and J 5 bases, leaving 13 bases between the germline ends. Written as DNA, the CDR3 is TGTGCCAGCAGTTACTCTTCAACGGTGGGGACTGAAGCTTTCTTT. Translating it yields CASSYSSTVGTEAFF.

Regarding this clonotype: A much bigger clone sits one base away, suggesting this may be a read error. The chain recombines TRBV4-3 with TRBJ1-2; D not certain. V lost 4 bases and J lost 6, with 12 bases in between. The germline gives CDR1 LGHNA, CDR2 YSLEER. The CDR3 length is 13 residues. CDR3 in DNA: TGCGCCAGCAGCCCTGGACCGGACGATGGCTACACCTTC. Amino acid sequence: CASSPGPDDGYTF.

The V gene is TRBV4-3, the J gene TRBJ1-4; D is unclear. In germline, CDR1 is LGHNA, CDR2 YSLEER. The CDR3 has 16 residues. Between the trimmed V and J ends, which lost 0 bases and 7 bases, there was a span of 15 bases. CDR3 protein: CASSQEGFVWGEKLFF. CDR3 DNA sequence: TGCGCCAGCAGCCAAGAGGGGTTCGTCTGGGGTGAAAAACTGTTTTTT.

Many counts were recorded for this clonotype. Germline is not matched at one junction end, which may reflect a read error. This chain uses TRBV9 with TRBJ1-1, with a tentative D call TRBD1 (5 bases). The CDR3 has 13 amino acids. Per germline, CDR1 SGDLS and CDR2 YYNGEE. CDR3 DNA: TGTGCCAGCAGTGTAGACAGGAACACTGAAGCTTTCTTT. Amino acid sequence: CASSVDRNTEAFF.

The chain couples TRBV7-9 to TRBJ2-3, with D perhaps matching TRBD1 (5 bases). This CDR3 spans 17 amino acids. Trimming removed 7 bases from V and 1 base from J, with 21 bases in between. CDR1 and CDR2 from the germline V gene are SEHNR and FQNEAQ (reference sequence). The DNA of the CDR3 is TGTGCCAGCACCCCCACTTCCAGGGTCTTCGGCACAGATACGCAGTATTTT. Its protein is CASTPTSRVFGTDTQYF.

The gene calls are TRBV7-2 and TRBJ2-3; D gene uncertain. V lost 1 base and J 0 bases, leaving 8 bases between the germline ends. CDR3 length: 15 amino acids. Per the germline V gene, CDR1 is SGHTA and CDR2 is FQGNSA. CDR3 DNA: TGTGCCAGCAGCTTAGGTGTCGCTAGCACAGATACGCAGTATTTT. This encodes CASSLGVASTDTQYF.

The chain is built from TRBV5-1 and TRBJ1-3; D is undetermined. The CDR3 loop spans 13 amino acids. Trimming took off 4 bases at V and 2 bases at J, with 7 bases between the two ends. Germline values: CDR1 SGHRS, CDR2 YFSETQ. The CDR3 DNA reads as TGCGCCAGCAGCGATAGGGCTGGAAACACCATATATTTT. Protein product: CASSDRAGNTIYF.

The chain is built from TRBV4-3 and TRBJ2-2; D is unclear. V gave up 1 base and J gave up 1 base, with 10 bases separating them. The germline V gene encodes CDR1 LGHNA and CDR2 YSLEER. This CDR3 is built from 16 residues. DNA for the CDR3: TGCGCCAGCAGCCAAGGTTCACAGTTGAACACCGGGGAGCTGTTTTTT. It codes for CASSQGSQLNTGELFF.

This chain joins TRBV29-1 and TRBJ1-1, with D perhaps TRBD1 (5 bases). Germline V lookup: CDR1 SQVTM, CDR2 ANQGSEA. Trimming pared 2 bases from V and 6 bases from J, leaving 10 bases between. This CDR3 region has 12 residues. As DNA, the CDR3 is TGCAGCGTTGAAAGGGGTCGGGCTGAAGCTTTCTTT. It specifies CSVERGRAEAFF.

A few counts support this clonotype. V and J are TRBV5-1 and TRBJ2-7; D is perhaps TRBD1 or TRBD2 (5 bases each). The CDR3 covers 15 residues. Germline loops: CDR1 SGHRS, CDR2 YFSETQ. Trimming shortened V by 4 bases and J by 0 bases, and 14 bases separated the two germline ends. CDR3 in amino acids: CASSPRDGGSYEQYF. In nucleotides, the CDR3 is TGCGCCAGCAGCCCCCGGGACGGAGGCTCCTACGAGCAGTACTTC.

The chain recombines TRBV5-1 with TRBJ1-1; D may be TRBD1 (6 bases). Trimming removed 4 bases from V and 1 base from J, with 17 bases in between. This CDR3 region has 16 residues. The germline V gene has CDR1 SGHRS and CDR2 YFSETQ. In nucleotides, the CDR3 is TGCGCCAGCAGCCCCGATTGGGGACACCCGAACACTGAAGCTTTCTTT. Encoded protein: CASSPDWGHPNTEAFF.

CDR3 sequence: CASSVGTLETQYF. The CDR3 region has the DNA TGTGCCAGCAGTGTCGGGACTCTGGAGACCCAGTACTTC. V gene TRBV28 combines with J gene TRBJ2-5; TRBD2 might be the D (6 bases). Trimming stripped 5 bases from V and 5 bases from J, with 12 bases between. Germline loops: CDR1 MDHEN, CDR2 SYDVKM. This CDR3 is 13 amino acids long.

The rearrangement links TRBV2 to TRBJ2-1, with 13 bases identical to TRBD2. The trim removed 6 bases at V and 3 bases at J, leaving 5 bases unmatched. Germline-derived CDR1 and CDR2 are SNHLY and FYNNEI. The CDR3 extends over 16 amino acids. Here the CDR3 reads CASRAGTSGVYNEQFF. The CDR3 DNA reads TGTGCCAGCAGGGCCGGGACTAGCGGGGTCTACAATGAGCAGTTCTTC.

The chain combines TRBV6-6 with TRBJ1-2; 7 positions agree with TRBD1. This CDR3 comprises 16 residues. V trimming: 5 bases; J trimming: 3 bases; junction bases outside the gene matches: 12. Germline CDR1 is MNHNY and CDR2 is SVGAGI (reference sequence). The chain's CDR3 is CASSLPGGGGDYGYTF. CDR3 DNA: TGTGCCAGCAGTCTTCCCGGAGGAGGGGGCGACTATGGCTACACCTTC.

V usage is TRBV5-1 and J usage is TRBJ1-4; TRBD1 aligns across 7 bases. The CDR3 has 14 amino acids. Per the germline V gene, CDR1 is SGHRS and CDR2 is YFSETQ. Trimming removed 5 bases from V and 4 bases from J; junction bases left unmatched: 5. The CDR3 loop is CASREDRSNEKLFF. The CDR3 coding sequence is TGCGCCAGCAGGGAGGACAGGAGTAATGAAAAACTGTTTTTT.

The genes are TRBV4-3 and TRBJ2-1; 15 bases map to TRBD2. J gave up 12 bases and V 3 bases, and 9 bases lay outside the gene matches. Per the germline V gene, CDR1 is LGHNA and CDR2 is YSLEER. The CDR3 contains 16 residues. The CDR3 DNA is TGCGCCAGCAGCCACGAAGCGGGACTAGCGGGGGGAAGGCAGTTCTTC. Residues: CASSHEAGLAGGRQFF.

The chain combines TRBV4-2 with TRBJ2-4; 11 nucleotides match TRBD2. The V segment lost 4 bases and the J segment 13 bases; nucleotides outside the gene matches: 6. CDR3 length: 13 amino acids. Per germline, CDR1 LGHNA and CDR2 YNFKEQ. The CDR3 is CASSPRLAGQQYF. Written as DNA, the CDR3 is TGTGCCAGCAGCCCAAGACTAGCGGGGCAACAGTACTTC.

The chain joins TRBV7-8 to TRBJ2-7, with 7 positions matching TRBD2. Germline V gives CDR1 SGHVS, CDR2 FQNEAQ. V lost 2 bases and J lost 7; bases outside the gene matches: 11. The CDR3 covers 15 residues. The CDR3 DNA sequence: TGTGCCAGCAGCTTACGGCTAGCGGAGTACAATGAGCAGTACTTC. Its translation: CASSLRLAEYNEQYF.

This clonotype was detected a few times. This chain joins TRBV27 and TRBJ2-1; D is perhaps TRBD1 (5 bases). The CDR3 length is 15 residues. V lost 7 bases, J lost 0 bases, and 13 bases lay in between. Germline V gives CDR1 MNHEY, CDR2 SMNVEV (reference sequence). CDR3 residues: CASTLGHPSYNEQFF. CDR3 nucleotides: TGTGCCAGCACCCTAGGACATCCCTCCTACAATGAGCAGTTCTTC.

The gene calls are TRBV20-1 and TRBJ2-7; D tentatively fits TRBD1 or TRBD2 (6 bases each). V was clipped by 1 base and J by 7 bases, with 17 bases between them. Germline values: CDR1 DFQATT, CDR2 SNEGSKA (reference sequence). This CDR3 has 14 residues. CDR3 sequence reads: CSARGGGTGDEQYF. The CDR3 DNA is TGCAGTGCTAGAGGAGGGGGGACCGGGGATGAGCAGTACTTC.

The CDR3 loop reads CATSAEEGYTDTQYF. CDR3 in DNA: TGTGCCACCAGTGCCGAAGAGGGCTACACAGATACGCAGTATTTT. The chain combines TRBV24-1 with TRBJ2-3; a weak D match, TRBD2 (5 bases). CDR1 and CDR2 (germline): KGHDR, SFDVKD. Trimming removed 5 bases at V and 2 bases at J, with 13 bases between. The CDR3 sequence is 15 residues long.

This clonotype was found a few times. In nucleotides, the CDR3 is TGCGCCAGCAGCCCAACAACGCAGTTGAACACTGAAGCTTTCTTT. Protein: CASSPTTQLNTEAFF. V is TRBV4-1 and J is TRBJ1-1; the D is unclear. The V gene lost 4 bases and the J gene lost 0 bases, with 12 bases spanning the gap. CDR3 length: 15 amino acids. Germline CDR1 is MGHRA and CDR2 is YSYEKL.

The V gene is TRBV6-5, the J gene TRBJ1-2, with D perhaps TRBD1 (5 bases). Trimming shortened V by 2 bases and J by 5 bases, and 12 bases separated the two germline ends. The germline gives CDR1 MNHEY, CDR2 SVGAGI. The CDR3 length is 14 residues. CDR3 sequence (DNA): TGTGCCAGCAGTTACGGGGGGGAATCTTATGGCTACACCTTC. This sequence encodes CASSYGGESYGYTF.

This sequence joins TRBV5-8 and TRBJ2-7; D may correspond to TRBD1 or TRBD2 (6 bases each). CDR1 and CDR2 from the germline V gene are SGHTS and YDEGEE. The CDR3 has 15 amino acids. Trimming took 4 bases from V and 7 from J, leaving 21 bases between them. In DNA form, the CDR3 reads TGTGCCAGCAGCGGTTTACGGGGGCTGTACAATGAGCAGTACTTC. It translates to CASSGLRGLYNEQYF.

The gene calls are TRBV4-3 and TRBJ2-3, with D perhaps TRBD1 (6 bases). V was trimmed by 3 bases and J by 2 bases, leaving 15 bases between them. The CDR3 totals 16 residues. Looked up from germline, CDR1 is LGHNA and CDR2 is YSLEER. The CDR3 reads CASSHDRTELTDTQYF. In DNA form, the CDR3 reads TGCGCCAGCAGCCATGATCGGACAGAACTCACAGATACGCAGTATTTT.